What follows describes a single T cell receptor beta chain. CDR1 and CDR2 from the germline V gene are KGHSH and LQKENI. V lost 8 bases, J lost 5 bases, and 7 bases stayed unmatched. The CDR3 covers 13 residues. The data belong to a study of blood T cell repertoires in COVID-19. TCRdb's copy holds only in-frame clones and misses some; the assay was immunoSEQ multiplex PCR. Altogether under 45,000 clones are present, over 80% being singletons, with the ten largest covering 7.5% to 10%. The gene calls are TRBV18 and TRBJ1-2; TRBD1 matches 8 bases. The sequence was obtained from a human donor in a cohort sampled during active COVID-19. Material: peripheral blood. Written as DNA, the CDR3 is TGTGCCAGCCGAATGGACAGGGCGTATGGCTACACCTTC. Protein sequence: CASRMDRAYGYTF.